The 8 T cell receptor beta chains below come from one sample, sequenced in a study of cytomegalovirus exposure and HLA in healthy donors. The PCR was carried out with 60 Vbeta primers and 13 Jbeta primers. Repertoires were generated with immunoSEQ multiplex PCR, while TCRdb's copy carries only in-frame clones and drops some. The table lists about 180,000 clones, around 80% of them singletons. Sequenced sample: PBMCs. These TCRs come from a woman under 40 in good health and CMV-seropositive.

The chain combines TRBV19 with TRBJ1-5, with TRBD1 matching 8 bases. The germline gives CDR1 LNHDA, CDR2 SQIVND (reference sequence). J lost 6 bases, V lost 7 bases, and 5 bases had no gene match. The CDR3 has 13 residues. The CDR3 nucleotides are TGTGCCAGTACCGGCGGACAGGGTCAGCCCCAGCATTTT. The encoded protein is CASTGGQGQPQHF.

The chain is built from TRBV5-1 and TRBJ2-7; perhaps TRBD1 as D (5 bases). CDR3 length equals 12 residues. Between the trimmed V and J ends, which lost 0 bases and 6 bases, there was a span of 7 bases. CDR1 is SGHRS, CDR2 YFSETQ, per germline. CDR3 sequence reads: CASSLGTSEQYF. CDR3 in DNA: TGCGCCAGCAGCTTGGGGACATCCGAGCAGTACTTC.

The rearrangement joins TRBV7-8 to TRBJ1-3, with D unresolved. Germline CDR1 is SGHVS and CDR2 is FQNEAQ. Trimming pared 3 bases from V and 8 bases from J, leaving 11 bases between. The CDR3 is 13 residues long. As DNA, the CDR3 is TGTGCCAGCAGCTTGAGTCGGGAGGACACCATATATTTT. It specifies CASSLSREDTIYF.

This clone appeared a single time. The V call is TRBV16, the J call TRBJ1-2; TRBD1 might be the D (6 bases). CDR3 length: 14 amino acids. V lost 8 bases, J lost 2 bases, and 15 bases lay in between. Germline V gives CDR1 KGHSY, CDR2 FQNENV. CDR3 loop: CASHPGGRNYGYTF. In nucleotides, the CDR3 is TGTGCCAGCCACCCGGGGGGGCGCAACTATGGCTACACCTTC.

The CDR3 reads CASSLGATTRDTQYF. CDR3 coding DNA: TGCGCCAGCAGCCTTGGTGCTACCACGAGGGATACGCAGTATTTT. This chain links TRBV4-3 with TRBJ2-3; D ambiguous. Trimming pared 4 bases from V and 6 bases from J, leaving 17 bases between. CDR1 and CDR2 from the germline V gene are LGHNA and YSLEER. This CDR3 comprises 15 residues.

The chain joins TRBV27 to TRBJ2-7; a weak D match, TRBD2 (5 bases). CDR3 length equals 13 residues. The germline V gene has CDR1 MNHEY and CDR2 SMNVEV (reference sequence). Between the trimmed V and J ends, which lost 4 bases and 3 bases, there was a span of 10 bases. The CDR3 here is CASSSRRGYEQYF. The CDR3 region has the DNA TGTGCCAGCAGTTCGAGACGGGGCTACGAGCAGTACTTC.

The chain uses TRBV4-3 and TRBJ1-1; tentatively, D is TRBD1 (5 bases). The CDR3 covers 14 residues. CDR1 is LGHNA, CDR2 YSLEER, per germline. The V end lost 5 bases, the J end lost 1 base, and 11 bases lay between the germline ends. CDR3 sequence reads: CASSVQDQNTEAFF. CDR3 coding DNA: TGCGCCAGCAGCGTACAGGATCAGAACACTGAAGCTTTCTTT.

Only a few counts were recorded for this clone. The rearrangement links TRBV11-2 to TRBJ2-3; 7 bases match TRBD2. The CDR3 spans 18 residues. The J segment lost 2 bases and the V segment lost 1 base, leaving 12 bases of the junction unmatched. Per germline, CDR1 SGHAT and CDR2 FQNNGV. The CDR3, as DNA: TGTGCCAGCAGCTTAGGTCTCGGTTGGGGGGGGGACACAGATACGCAGTATTTT. It codes for CASSLGLGWGGDTDTQYF.